The 15 T cell receptor beta chains listed next were all sequenced from one sample in a study of T cell changes during pregnancy in multiple sclerosis. TCRdb keeps only in-frame clones here, not all; method: immunoSEQ multiplex PCR. The sample has 15,000 to 20,000 clones; 70% to 90% are singletons. The starting material was CD8+ T cells from peripheral blood mononuclear cells, obtained after pregnancy. These TCRs come from a female donor in good health, enrolled as a control in a pregnancy study.

This sequence joins TRBV19 and TRBJ2-7; 7 bases are a match to TRBD1. Unmatched junction bases numbered 0, after V lost 1 base and J lost 0 bases. Germline lookup yields CDR1 LNHDA and CDR2 SQIVND (reference sequence). The CDR3 consists of 14 residues. The CDR3 bases are TGTGCCAGTAGTATAGGGGACAGCTCCTACGAGCAGTACTTC. Protein: CASSIGDSSYEQYF.

The chain couples TRBV4-2 to TRBJ1-3, with 7 bases that match TRBD1. Germline V lookup: CDR1 LGHNA, CDR2 YNFKEQ. V lost 0 bases, J lost 2 bases, and 7 bases stayed unmatched. There are 17 residues in the CDR3. CDR3 protein: CASSQDIRDRTGNTIYF. CDR3 nucleotides: TGTGCCAGCAGCCAAGATATACGGGACAGAACTGGAAACACCATATATTTT.

This clone was recorded only once. V is TRBV7-8 and J is TRBJ2-3, with a possible D match to TRBD2 (5 bases). Trimming shortened V by 7 bases and J by 2 bases, and 10 bases separated the two germline ends. The CDR3 extends over 13 amino acids. Germline loops: CDR1 SGHVS, CDR2 FQNEAQ. CDR3 in amino acids: CASTASITDTQYF. The CDR3 region has the DNA TGTGCCAGCACGGCTAGCATCACAGATACGCAGTATTTT.

The chain links TRBV6-1 to TRBJ2-7, with D possibly TRBD2 on 6 matching bases. The CDR3 extends over 14 amino acids. V was cut by 4 bases and J by 1 base, with 11 bases left in between. CDR1 and CDR2 (germline): MNHNS, SASEGT. The CDR3 here is CASSGAGRSYEQYF. The DNA of the CDR3 is TGTGCCAGCAGTGGGGCAGGGAGGTCCTACGAGCAGTACTTC.

The chain has TRBV4-1 and TRBJ2-7, with D perhaps matching TRBD1 (5 bases). From germline, CDR1 is MGHRA and CDR2 YSYEKL. The V and J ends lost 1 base and 3 bases respectively, with 10 bases between them. There are 14 residues in the CDR3. In nucleotides, the CDR3 is TGCGCCAGCAGCCAAGTAGGGGTACTCTACGAGCAGTACTTC. As protein: CASSQVGVLYEQYF.

This chain connects TRBV4-2 to TRBJ2-1; 8 bases fit TRBD2. V lost 1 base and J lost 8; bases outside the gene matches: 7. In germline, CDR1 is LGHNA, CDR2 YNFKEQ. The CDR3 length is 15 residues. This CDR3 is CASSQGSSGGDEQFF. CDR3 sequence (DNA): TGTGCCAGCAGCCAAGGTTCGAGCGGGGGCGATGAGCAGTTCTTC.

This clone counts as medium-sized. V gene TRBV6-1 combines with J gene TRBJ1-2, with D maybe TRBD1 (6 bases). Germline assignment: CDR1 MNHNS and CDR2 SASEGT. The germline V and J ends were trimmed by 3 bases and 8 bases, with 19 bases remaining between them. This CDR3 is built from 15 residues. CDR3 protein: CASSDYTQGFRGYTF. The CDR3 nucleotides read TGTGCCAGCAGTGACTACACACAGGGCTTCCGGGGCTACACCTTC.

This clone was counted a single time. The chain has TRBV19 and TRBJ2-2; tentatively, D is TRBD1 (5 bases). The CDR3 consists of 14 residues. V shed 7 bases and J shed 7 bases, with 16 bases lying between them. Germline V gives CDR1 LNHDA, CDR2 SQIVND (reference sequence). CDR3: CASMSRQSNGELFF. As DNA, the CDR3 is TGTGCCAGTATGAGTAGACAGTCGAACGGGGAGCTGTTTTTT.

V is TRBV13 and J is TRBJ1-1, with TRBD1 matching over 7 bases. V lost 5 bases and J lost 1; bases outside the gene matches: 13. CDR1 and CDR2 (germline): PRHDT, FYEKMQ (reference sequence). There are 17 residues in the CDR3. In DNA, the CDR3 is TGTGCCAGCAGCCCCCCGTCGACAGGGACGGCGAACACTGAAGCTTTCTTT. Protein: CASSPPSTGTANTEAFF.

V gene TRBV7-9 combines with J gene TRBJ2-1; possible D gene TRBD2, 5 bases. This CDR3 region has 13 residues. Germline CDR1 is SEHNR and CDR2 is FQNEAQ (reference sequence). Trimming removed 4 bases at V and 2 bases at J, with 6 bases between. The CDR3 reads CASSSGAYNEQFF. The CDR3 coding sequence is TGTGCCAGCAGCTCCGGGGCCTACAATGAGCAGTTCTTC.

The chain joins TRBV7-3 to TRBJ2-5; 7 bases match TRBD1. The CDR3 spans 15 residues. CDR1 SGHTA and CDR2 FQGTGA come from the germline V gene. Trimming at V came to 1 base and at J to 5 bases, leaving 7 bases not matched to a gene. CDR3 in amino acids: CASSLSTGERETQYF. DNA of the CDR3: TGTGCCAGCAGCTTAAGCACAGGGGAGAGGGAGACCCAGTACTTC.

The rearrangement uses TRBV7-9 and TRBJ1-2, with 7 nucleotides matching TRBD1. J lost 8 bases, V lost 2 bases, and 8 bases had no gene match. The CDR3 extends over 14 amino acids. Germline CDR1 SEHNR, CDR2 FQNEAQ (reference sequence). The CDR3 loop reads CASSLPEDRRGYTF. The CDR3 coding sequence is TGTGCCAGCAGCTTACCGGAGGACAGGAGGGGCTACACCTTC.

V and J are TRBV5-1 and TRBJ1-1, with a weak D call TRBD1 (6 bases). CDR3 length: 14 amino acids. Germline CDR1 SGHRS, CDR2 YFSETQ. The germline V and J ends were trimmed by 3 bases and 4 bases, with 13 bases remaining between them. CDR3 sequence reads: CASSSSRGATEAFF. The DNA for the CDR3 is TGCGCCAGCAGCTCATCCCGGGGGGCCACTGAAGCTTTCTTT.

This rearrangement joins TRBV2 to TRBJ2-7; TRBD2 might be the D (6 bases). CDR3 length equals 13 residues. Germline V lookup: CDR1 SNHLY, CDR2 FYNNEI. V lost 7 bases, J lost 1 base, and 11 bases lay in between. CDR3 sequence: CASTVADSYEQYF. The CDR3 DNA is TGTGCCAGCACGGTAGCGGATTCCTACGAGCAGTACTTC.

This chain joins TRBV25-1 and TRBJ2-1; a possible D gene is TRBD2 (6 bases). This CDR3 region has 12 residues. Trimming pared 3 bases from V and 8 bases from J, leaving 8 bases between. The germline V gene encodes CDR1 MGHDK and CDR2 SYGVNS. The CDR3 sequence: CASSERGHEQFF. The DNA of the CDR3 is TGTGCCAGCAGTGAGCGGGGCCATGAGCAGTTCTTC.